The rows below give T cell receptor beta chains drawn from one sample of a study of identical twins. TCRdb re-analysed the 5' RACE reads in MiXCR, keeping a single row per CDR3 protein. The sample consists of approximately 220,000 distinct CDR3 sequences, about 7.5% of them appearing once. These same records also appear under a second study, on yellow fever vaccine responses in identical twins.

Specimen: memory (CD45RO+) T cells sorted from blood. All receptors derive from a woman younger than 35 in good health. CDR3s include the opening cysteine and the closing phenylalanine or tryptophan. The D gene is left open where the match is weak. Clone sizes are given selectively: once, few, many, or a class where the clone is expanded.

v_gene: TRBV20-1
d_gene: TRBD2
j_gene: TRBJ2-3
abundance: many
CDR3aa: CSAPPGLADTQYF
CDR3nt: TGCAGTGCCCCCCCGGGACTAGCAGATACGCAGTATTTT

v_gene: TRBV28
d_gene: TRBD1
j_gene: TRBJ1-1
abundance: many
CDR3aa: CASSLWTGGAGTEAFF
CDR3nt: TGTGCCAGCAGTTTATGGACAGGGGGCGCGGGCACTGAAGCTTTCTTT

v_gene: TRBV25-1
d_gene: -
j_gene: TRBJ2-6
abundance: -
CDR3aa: CASSDPGANVLTF
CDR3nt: TGTGCCAGCAGTGATCCTGGGGCCAACGTCCTGACTTTC

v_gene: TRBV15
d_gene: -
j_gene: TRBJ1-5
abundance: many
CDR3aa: CATSQPKTGPLSNQPQHF
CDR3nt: TGTGCCACCAGCCAACCAAAGACAGGACCCCTTAGCAATCAGCCCCAGCATTTT

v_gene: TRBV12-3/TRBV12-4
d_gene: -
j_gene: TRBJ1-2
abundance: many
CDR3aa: CASALRPTGSGYTF
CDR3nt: TGTGCCAGCGCCCTTCGCCCGACGGGTTCTGGCTACACCTTC

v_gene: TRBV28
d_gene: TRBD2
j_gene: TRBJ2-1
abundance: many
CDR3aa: CASSFGSGKADEQFF
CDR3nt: TGTGCCAGCAGTTTCGGGAGCGGGAAGGCGGATGAGCAGTTCTTC

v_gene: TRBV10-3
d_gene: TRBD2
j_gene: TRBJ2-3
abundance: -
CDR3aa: CAISLAAAKVDTQYF
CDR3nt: TGTGCCATCAGTCTAGCGGCCGCGAAAGTAGATACGCAGTATTTT

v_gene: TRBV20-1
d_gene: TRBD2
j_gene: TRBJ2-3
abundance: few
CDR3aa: CSASTAGALDTQYF
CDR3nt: TGCAGTGCTAGCACAGCGGGAGCTTTAGATACGCAGTATTTT

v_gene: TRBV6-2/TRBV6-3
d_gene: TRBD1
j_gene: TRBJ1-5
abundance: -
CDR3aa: CASSTPDRINQPQHF
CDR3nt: TGTGCCAGCAGTACCCCGGACAGGATTAATCAGCCCCAGCATTTT

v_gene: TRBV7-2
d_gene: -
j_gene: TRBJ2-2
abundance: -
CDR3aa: CAGGKGTDTGELFF
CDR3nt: TGTGCCGGCGGTAAGGGGACGGACACCGGGGAGCTGTTTTTT

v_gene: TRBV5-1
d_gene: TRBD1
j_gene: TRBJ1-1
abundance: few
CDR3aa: CASSLEDRGTEAFF
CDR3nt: TGCGCCAGCAGCTTGGAGGACAGGGGTACTGAAGCTTTCTTT

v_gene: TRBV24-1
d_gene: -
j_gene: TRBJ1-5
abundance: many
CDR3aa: CATSDGEFNQPQHF
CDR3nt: TGTGCCACCAGCGATGGGGAGTTCAATCAGCCCCAGCATTTT